The entry below gives a single T cell receptor (beta chain) sequence along with its context. The assay was immunoSEQ multiplex PCR, and TCRdb's table has in-frame clones only and misses some. The data hold tens of thousands of clones, with 75% to 90% observed a single time. This specimen belongs to a study of blood T cell repertoires in COVID-19. Study-wide context: Some COVID-19 samples were acute and others convalescent; all came from the United States, Italy and Spain. In each case, the material was cDNA or gDNA derived from T cells, B-cell-depleted T cells, or PBMCs.

The V and J ends lost 5 bases and 5 bases respectively, with 13 bases between them. Looked up from germline, CDR1 is KGHSH and CDR2 is LQKENI. The CDR3 has 13 residues. This rearrangement joins TRBV18 to TRBJ2-7; weak D call: TRBD1 (8 bases). The sequence derives from a human donor in a cohort sampled during active COVID-19. Sequences were obtained from peripheral blood. CDR3 sequence reads: CASSVQGGNEQYF. As DNA, the CDR3 is TGTGCCAGCTCAGTACAGGGGGGGAACGAGCAGTACTTC.